Below are 22 T cell receptor beta chains sequenced from a single sample in a study of blood T cells in healthy people across ages. The second PCR ran roughly 7 to 12 cycles with a sample-barcoded 5' primer and J-beta primers. TCRdb called the 5' RACE reads again in MiXCR, with one record for every CDR3 protein. In the table there are 1.5 million to 1.8 million distinct CDR3 sequences, about 45% of which are singletons. The sequenced material came from blood. All receptors come from a woman aged 18-29 years in good health.

This clonotype showed up just a few times. This CDR3 is CASSLEGSGRAKYEQYF. The DNA for the CDR3 is TGTGCCAGCAGTTTGGAGGGTAGCGGGAGGGCCAAGTACGAGCAGTACTTC. The rearrangement uses TRBV12-3 or TRBV12-4 and TRBJ2-5; 11 nucleotides agree with TRBD2. The J call is in doubt because the DNA end fits TRBJ2-7 better. CDR3 length: 17 residues.

This chain connects TRBV20-1 to TRBJ2-7; D is unclear. Germline loops: CDR1 DFQATT, CDR2 SNEGSKA (reference sequence). The CDR3 covers 13 residues. The ends were cut back, 0 bases at V and 0 bases at J, with 6 bases in the middle. CDR3: CSAREAHSYEQYF. The CDR3 DNA sequence: TGCAGTGCTAGAGAGGCCCACTCCTACGAGCAGTACTTC.

The rearrangement uses TRBV18 and TRBJ2-7, with D tentatively TRBD2 (6 bases). Germline V CDR1 and CDR2: KGHSH, LQKENI. Trimming took 3 bases from V and 4 from J, leaving 10 bases between them. This CDR3 is 13 amino acids long. The CDR3 coding sequence is TGTGCCAGCTCACCGCGGAGGGAGTACGAGCAGTACTTC. As protein: CASSPRREYEQYF.

The chain combines TRBV5-1 with TRBJ2-3; D is unresolved. Germline CDR1 SGHRS, CDR2 YFSETQ. V gave up 6 bases and J gave up 3 bases, with 8 bases separating them. CDR3 length: 12 amino acids. In nucleotides, the CDR3 is TGCGCCAGCAAGGTTTCGACAGATACGCAGTATTTT. Its protein product is CASKVSTDTQYF.

The V gene is TRBV9, the J gene TRBJ1-3; no reliable D call. Germline V gives CDR1 SGDLS, CDR2 YYNGEE. The CDR3 contains 15 residues. Trimming cost V 0 bases and J 7 bases, with 14 bases left between them. CDR3 DNA sequence: TGTGCCAGCAGCGTAGACGCAGCAGTCGCGAACACCATATATTTT. Amino acids: CASSVDAAVANTIYF.

The chain joins TRBV11-2 to TRBJ1-1, with TRBD1 matching 12 bases. This CDR3 is built from 17 residues. CDR1 and CDR2 from the germline V gene are SGHAT and FQNNGV. V lost 2 bases and J lost 5; bases outside the gene matches: 9. CDR3 nucleotide sequence: TGTGCCAGCAGCTTATTATGGGACAGGGGGCGTTTTACTGAAGCTTTCTTT. This translates into CASSLLWDRGRFTEAFF.

J is TRBJ2-7 and V is TRBV7-6; unclear D gene. The length of the CDR3 is 14 residues. V lost 5 bases to trimming and J lost 3 bases, with 14 bases between them. Germline V lookup: CDR1 SGHVS, CDR2 FNYEAQ. The CDR3 loop is CASSVEPLDYEQYF. The CDR3 region has the DNA TGTGCCAGCAGCGTAGAACCGCTAGACTACGAGCAGTACTTC.

The J gene is TRBJ2-3, the V gene TRBV20-1, with 14 bases identical to TRBD2. V lost 6 bases to trimming and J lost 7 bases; unmatched junction nucleotides: 6. Germline values: CDR1 DFQATT, CDR2 SNEGSKA (reference sequence). CDR3 size: 14 residues. The CDR3 sequence: CSAPTSGGANTQYF. CDR3 nucleotides: TGCAGTGCCCCGACTAGCGGGGGGGCAAATACGCAGTATTTT.

The chain employs TRBV4-3 and TRBJ2-3; D is undetermined. V lost 0 bases, J lost 6 bases, and 7 bases lay in between. The germline gives CDR1 LGHNA, CDR2 YSLEER. CDR3 length: 13 amino acids. The CDR3 sequence is CASSQDPLDTQYF. The CDR3 DNA sequence: TGCGCCAGCAGCCAAGATCCGCTGGATACGCAGTATTTT.

The chain combines TRBV6-1 with TRBJ1-1, with D unresolved. The CDR3 length is 14 residues. V dropped 6 bases and J dropped 2 bases, with 13 bases sitting between them. Germline V gene sequence: CDR1 MNHNS, CDR2 SASEGT. The CDR3: CASRFSETNTEAFF. The CDR3 coding sequence is TGTGCCAGCAGGTTCTCGGAAACTAACACTGAAGCTTTCTTT.

This clonotype was seen a few times. The rearrangement joins TRBV11-2 to TRBJ2-7; 11 nucleotides match TRBD2. Trimming at V came to 6 bases and at J to 3 bases, leaving 19 bases not matched to a gene. CDR1 is SGHAT and CDR2 is FQNNGV in the germline V gene. This CDR3 has 19 residues. The CDR3 is CASRMKTSGVPSAIYEQYF. The CDR3 DNA sequence: TGTGCCAGCAGGATGAAGACTAGCGGGGTCCCATCGGCAATCTACGAGCAGTACTTC.

The V and J genes are TRBV14 and TRBJ1-2; D remains ambiguous. CDR3 length: 14 residues. V was shortened by 2 bases and J by 2 bases, with 9 bases between the two germline ends. From germline, CDR1 is SGHDN and CDR2 FVKESK. This CDR3 is CASSQSVRNYGYTF. CDR3 nucleotides: TGTGCCAGCAGCCAATCTGTCAGGAACTATGGCTACACCTTC.

This clonotype turned up a few times. The chain combines TRBV7-2 with TRBJ2-1, with 7 bases that match TRBD2. CDR1 and CDR2 from the germline V gene are SGHTA and FQGNSA. With 0 bases clipped from V and 7 bases from J, the junction kept 3 bases outside the gene matches. The CDR3 is made up of 14 amino acids. In DNA form, the CDR3 reads TGTGCCAGCAGCTTAGCGCGGGGAGGGAATGAGCAGTTCTTC. Amino acid sequence: CASSLARGGNEQFF. The entire variable domain, with the rest obtained from reference TRBV7-2 and TRBJ2-1, is as follows: GAGVSQSPSNKVTEKGKDVELRCDPISGHTALYWYRQSLGQGLEFLIYFQGNSAPDKSGLPSDRFSAERTGGSVSTLTIQRTQQEDSAVYLCASSLARGGNEQFFGPGTRLTVL.

The chain uses TRBV15 and TRBJ2-3; D call uncertain. CDR3 length equals 13 residues. Germline CDR1 and CDR2: LNHNV and YYDKDF (reference sequence). The V and J ends lost 7 bases and 4 bases respectively, with 12 bases between them. The CDR3 protein is CATKIPGPDTQYF. CDR3 sequence (DNA): TGTGCCACCAAAATTCCCGGTCCAGATACGCAGTATTTT.

This clonotype was seen only once. The chain employs TRBV21-1 and TRBJ2-7. TRBV21-1 is a pseudogene locus. This CDR3 is 16 amino acids long. In nucleotides, the CDR3 is TGTGCCAGCGGCAAAGCGCTTGGCATCTACTCCTACGAGCAGTACTTC. Translation: CASGKALGIYSYEQYF.

This chain joins TRBV7-2 and TRBJ1-6, with a tentative D call TRBD1 (5 bases). From germline, CDR1 is SGHTA and CDR2 FQGNSA. V was shortened by 5 bases and J by 6 bases, with 14 bases between the two germline ends. This CDR3 spans 15 amino acids. CDR3 nucleotides: TGTGCCAGCAGCCGAACAGGCCCCTGTAATTCACCCCTCCACTTT. This encodes CASSRTGPCNSPLHF.

The genes are TRBV7-2 and TRBJ2-1; D is ambiguous. The CDR3 has 12 residues. Looked up from germline, CDR1 is SGHTA and CDR2 is FQGNSA. Trimming removed 3 bases at V and 8 bases at J, with 8 bases between. The CDR3 DNA follows: TGTGCCAGCAGCTTCTCGACGGATGAGCAGTTCTTC. This gives the protein CASSFSTDEQFF.

CDR3 bases: TGTGCCAGCAGTCCCGGGACTAGAGGAAACACAGATGTGCAGTATTTT. As protein: CASSPGTRGNTDVQYF. The rearrangement uses TRBV12-3 or TRBV12-4 and TRBJ2-3; TRBD2 matches at 8 bases. The CDR3 totals 16 residues. V lost 5 bases and J lost 11; bases outside the gene matches: 18.

The rearrangement uses TRBV4-3 and TRBJ2-1, with 7 positions matching TRBD2. The CDR3 extends over 17 amino acids. The V and J ends lost 1 base and 4 bases, in that order; junction bases with no gene match: 10. The germline gives CDR1 LGHNA, CDR2 YSLEER. For the CDR3, the DNA is TGCGCCAGCAGCCAAGGTTCGCTAGCGGAGAGTTACAATGAGCAGTTCTTC. Amino acids: CASSQGSLAESYNEQFF.

This clonotype was counted only a few times. CDR3 nucleotides: TGTGCCAGCAGTTACCTCTCGAAGGGACCCGCTAGTGGCTACACCTTC. Its translation is CASSYLSKGPASGYTF. The V call is TRBV6-5, the J call TRBJ1-2; possible D gene TRBD1, 5 bases. Looked up from germline, CDR1 is MNHEY and CDR2 is SVGAGI. This CDR3 comprises 16 residues. With 2 bases removed from V and 7 bases from J, the gap between germline ends came to 20 bases.

The V and J genes are TRBV27 and TRBJ2-3; D is unresolved. Germline values: CDR1 MNHEY, CDR2 SMNVEV (reference sequence). CDR3 length equals 14 residues. The germline V and J ends were trimmed by 5 bases and 2 bases, with 11 bases remaining between them. CDR3 in amino acids: CASSPKGSTDTQYF. The CDR3 DNA reads TGTGCCAGCAGTCCCAAGGGTTCCACAGATACGCAGTATTTT.

This rearrangement joins TRBV28 to TRBJ2-2; possible D gene TRBD2, 6 bases. Germline V gene data show CDR1 as MDHEN and CDR2 as SYDVKM. V lost 6 bases, J lost 0 bases, and 14 bases lay in between. The CDR3 spans 16 residues. CDR3 sequence reads: CASSPAGTSNTGELFF. The CDR3 coding sequence is TGTGCCAGCAGCCCGGCCGGGACTTCGAACACCGGGGAGCTGTTTTTT. The whole variable domain, filled in from reference TRBV28 and TRBJ2-2, reads DVKVTQSSRYLVKRTGEKVFLECVQDMDHENMFWYRQDPGLGLRLIYFSYDVKMKEKGDIPEGYSVSREKKERFSLILESASTNQTSMYLCASSPAGTSNTGELFFGEGSRLTVL.